A few counts support the clone carrying this T cell receptor (beta chain). Trimming pared 8 bases from V and 4 bases from J, leaving 8 bases between. CDR3 size: 12 residues. Germline CDR1 is SGHAT and CDR2 is FQDESV (reference sequence). This entry belongs to a study of technical replicates of blood from a few donors. The method was immunoSEQ multiplex PCR; TCRdb's version includes in-frame clones alone and lacks a portion of them. This sample carries tens of thousands of clones, roughly 94% of them seen once, and the ten largest clones take over 0.2%. The chain has TRBV11-1 and TRBJ2-2; D unclear. The receptor's source is a human donor in good health. Material for sequencing was T cells isolated from PBMCs. The CDR3 here is CASCHFTGELFF. The CDR3 region has the DNA TGTGCCAGCTGCCACTTCACCGGGGAGCTGTTTTTT.